The entry that follows covers one T cell receptor beta chain sequence. As yet, its antigen is unknown. The length of the CDR3 is 15 residues. Looked up from germline, CDR1 is LGHDT and CDR2 is YNNKEL (reference sequence). The sample comes from a study of blood T cells in healthy people across ages. PCR was performed a second time for roughly 7 to 12 cycles using a sample-barcoded 5' primer and a J-beta primer mix. All samples gave at least 3 million CDR3-containing paired-end reads. TCRdb fed the 5' RACE reads into MiXCR, producing one record per CDR3 protein. The data hold 650,000 to 800,000 distinct CDR3 sequences, with approximately 48% observed a single time. Notes on the study in general: The study lacked donor CMV status, which possibly confounded expanded clonotype changes.

The sequencing input was blood. The clonotype originates from a man aged 60 to 69 in good health. This sequence joins TRBV3-1 and TRBJ2-7, with a possible D match to TRBD2 (6 bases). The end of the DNA aligns better with TRBJ2-5, so the J call may be wrong. CDR3 residues: CASSQAVGGRETQYF. The DNA for the CDR3 is TGTGCCAGCAGTCAGGCAGTCGGGGGTCGGGAGACCCAGTACTTC.